This T cell receptor (beta chain) was sequenced during a study of cytomegalovirus exposure and HLA in healthy donors. General study points: The study listed around 150 cytomegalovirus-associated TCR beta chains. Within the 120 or so validation repertoires, first-cohort TCR clusters tended to co-occur, according to a later analysis.

V lost 5 bases and J lost 4; bases outside the gene matches: 8. Germline CDR1 reads MNHEY; CDR2 reads SMNVEV (reference sequence). This CDR3 has 16 amino acids. Profiled with immunoSEQ multiplex PCR; TCRdb holds only in-frame clones, not every one. In the table there are more than 95,000 clones, about 96% of which are singletons. As to this clone: Antigen specificity is unknown.

The clonotype comes from a man younger than 30 in good health and CMV-seronegative. The material sequenced was PBMCs. This chain uses TRBV27 with TRBJ2-3; 11 bases align to TRBD2. The CDR3 region has the DNA TGTGCCAGCAGTCCAACTTTAGCGGGAGGGGCAGATACGCAGTATTTT. This codes for CASSPTLAGGADTQYF.